This TCR beta chain comes out of a study of blood T cell repertoires in COVID-19. Here immunoSEQ multiplex PCR was the method, and the copy in TCRdb shows in-frame clones only, minus some. This repertoire shows approximately 130,000 clones, around 80% found once; its top ten account for approximately 5.8%. Germline V CDR1 and CDR2: KGHSH, LQKENI. Trimming at V came to 3 bases and at J to 9 bases, leaving 6 bases not matched to a gene. This CDR3 has 15 residues. This rearrangement joins TRBV18 to TRBJ2-1; 12 bases fit TRBD1. The sample comprised peripheral blood. This sequence was found in a man at least 80 years old with active or convalescent COVID-19. CDR3 coding DNA: TGTGCCAGCTCACCCCGGGACAGGGGGCTTGGTGAGCAGTTCTTC. It codes for CASSPRDRGLGEQFF.